This T cell receptor beta chain was captured by sequencing in a study of blood T cell repertoires in COVID-19. Authors' methods: From reference gene primer amplification, estimates of nucleated cell counts were derived. Measured with immunoSEQ multiplex PCR; TCRdb has only the in-frame clones, and not every one. V and J calls and clone size come straight from that table; D and trimming were deduced from the DNA. This table holds fewer than 110,000 clones, around 88% found once. Material for sequencing was peripheral blood. This receptor was identified in a human donor in a cohort sampled during active COVID-19.

The CDR3 nucleotides read TGTGCCACCGGGACTCCGAACACCGGGGAGCTGTTTTTT. This codes for CATGTPNTGELFF. The chain has TRBV28 and TRBJ2-2, with D perhaps matching TRBD2 (6 bases). Trimming left V 10 bases short and J 0 bases short, with 9 bases between. Germline V gene lookup returns CDR1 MDHEN and CDR2 SYDVKM. CDR3 size: 13 residues.